The 28 T cell receptor beta chains listed next were all sequenced from one sample in a study of T-cell memory formation after mild COVID-19. TCRdb reprocessed the 5' RACE reads with MiXCR, giving one entry per CDR3 protein. The sample yields hundreds of thousands of distinct CDR3 sequences, approximately 15% seen once. The sample comprised PBMCs or a T cell subset sorted from them (not recorded which). The source is a man in his late teens or twenties who had mild COVID-19 (a few samples of this study predate the infection). Cell type and time point are not known.

This clonotype was picked up a small number of times. The CDR3 loop is CASTPAGRLYGYTF. The CDR3 nucleotides read TGTGCCAGCACCCCGGCGGGACGGCTCTATGGCTACACCTTC. J is TRBJ1-2 and V is TRBV27; tentatively, D is TRBD1 (5 bases). Germline loops: CDR1 MNHEY, CDR2 SMNVEV (reference sequence). This CDR3 has 14 residues. V shed 7 bases and J shed 4 bases, with 16 bases lying between them.

This clonotype has at least ten counts. V gene TRBV15 combines with J gene TRBJ2-7; D is perhaps TRBD1 (5 bases). V gave up 0 bases and J gave up 1 base, with 10 bases separating them. The CDR3 covers 15 residues. Germline values: CDR1 LNHNV, CDR2 YYDKDF (reference sequence). CDR3 nucleotide sequence: TGTGCCACCAGCAGAGACAGGGTGGGGTCCTACGAGCAGTACGTC. This translates into CATSRDRVGSYEQYV.

The genes are TRBV12-3 or TRBV12-4 and TRBJ2-3, with 7 bases aligning to TRBD1. The CDR3 runs 14 residues. J lost 1 base, V lost 9 bases, and 7 bases had no gene match. CDR3 sequence (DNA): TGTGCCAGGGGCCCCCAGGGGGGCACAGATACGCAGTATTTT. The encoded protein is CARGPQGGTDTQYF.

This clonotype was seen a few times. CDR3: CASSLDSYYGYTF. CDR3 in DNA: TGTGCCAGCAGCTTGGACAGCTACTATGGCTACACCTTC. The V and J genes are TRBV5-4 and TRBJ1-2; D not certain. Trimming stripped 0 bases from V and 3 bases from J, with 6 bases between. Germline V CDR1 and CDR2: SGHNT, YYREEE (reference sequence). The CDR3 is 13 amino acids.

This clonotype was observed at least ten times. The rearrangement joins TRBV6-4 to TRBJ1-1, with unresolved D. CDR3 length equals 15 residues. V was clipped by 2 bases and J by 1 base, with 11 bases between them. CDR1 and CDR2 (germline): MRHNA, SNTAGT. The CDR3 DNA is TGTGCCAGCAGTGACACCCCGGACGGGAACACTGAAGCTTTCTTT. Its protein product is CASSDTPDGNTEAFF.

The sample holds a few counts of this clonotype. V is TRBV5-1 and J is TRBJ1-4; possibly TRBD1 for D (5 bases). The germline CDR1 and CDR2 sequences are SGHRS and YFSETQ. This CDR3 has 14 amino acids. V dropped 0 bases and J dropped 5 bases, with 8 bases sitting between them. The CDR3 DNA is TGCGCCAGCAGCTTGGAGGGGATGAATGAAAAACTGTTTTTT. Protein sequence: CASSLEGMNEKLFF.

The chain has TRBV12-3 or TRBV12-4 and TRBJ1-6; D possibly corresponds to TRBD1 (5 bases). With 4 bases removed from V and 9 bases from J, the gap between germline ends came to 22 bases. The CDR3 runs 17 residues. CDR3 DNA: TGTGCCAGCAGTTCAGAACCGGGACCGGGGCATAGTTCACCCCTCCACTTT. Amino acids: CASSSEPGPGHSSPLHF.

This clonotype was counted once. The chain carries TRBV7-9 and TRBJ1-3; 7 bases are a match to TRBD1. Unmatched junction bases numbered 9, after V lost 5 bases and J lost 2 bases. The CDR3 is 16 residues long. Germline V gene sequence: CDR1 SEHNR, CDR2 FQNEAQ (reference sequence). The CDR3 bases are TGTGCCAGCAGCCAAGAGCTACAGGGGACTGGAAACACCATATATTTT. It codes for CASSQELQGTGNTIYF. The full variable domain, with the rest looked up from reference TRBV7-9 and TRBJ1-3, is DTGVSQNPRHKITKRGQNVTFRCDPISEHNRLYWYRQTLGQGPEFLTYFQNEAQLEKSRLLSDRFSAERPKGSFSTLEIQRTEQGDSAMYLCASSQELQGTGNTIYFGEGSWLTVV.

The chain links TRBV7-2 to TRBJ2-6; unclear D gene. The CDR3 contains 14 residues. Trimming pared 5 bases from V and 3 bases from J, leaving 8 bases between. Germline V lookup: CDR1 SGHTA, CDR2 FQGNSA. For the CDR3, the DNA is TGTGCCAGCAGCCCCGGCAGTGGGGCCAACGTCCTGACTTTC. This sequence encodes CASSPGSGANVLTF.

V usage is TRBV5-6 and J usage is TRBJ1-1, with D maybe TRBD1 (6 bases). V lost 3 bases to trimming and J lost 4 bases, with 19 bases between them. Germline-derived CDR1 and CDR2 are SGHDT and YYEEEE. CDR3 length: 16 amino acids. The CDR3 is CASSSGAGVSGTEAFF. The CDR3 DNA reads as TGTGCCAGCAGCTCCGGGGCAGGGGTTTCGGGCACTGAAGCTTTCTTT.

This clonotype was recorded a few times. The gene calls are TRBV12-3 or TRBV12-4 and TRBJ1-5; D is unresolved. This CDR3 is 12 amino acids long. V lost 5 bases and J 10 bases, leaving 12 bases between the germline ends. The CDR3 DNA is TGTGCCAGCAGTCAACCGCCGGGACCCCAGCATTTT. It yields the protein CASSQPPGPQHF.

As DNA, the CDR3 is TGTGCCATTGCCCGGGACGGGACATCGAACACCGGGGAGCTGTTTTTT. Protein: CAIARDGTSNTGELFF. The chain recombines TRBV6-2 or TRBV6-3 with TRBJ2-2; tentative D call: TRBD1 (6 bases). Trimming removed 10 bases at V and 0 bases at J, with 18 bases between. The CDR3 length is 16 residues. The V gene's germline CDR1 is MNHEY and CDR2 SVGEGT.

This clonotype was recorded at least ten times. The rearrangement joins TRBV2 to TRBJ1-2; tentatively, D is TRBD1 (6 bases). The CDR3 totals 16 residues. The V and J ends lost 5 bases and 0 bases respectively, with 16 bases between them. Germline assignment: CDR1 SNHLY and CDR2 FYNNEI. CDR3 region: CASSREGDFANYGYTF. CDR3 DNA sequence: TGTGCCAGCAGTCGGGAGGGGGATTTCGCTAACTATGGCTACACCTTC.

This chain links TRBV3-1 with TRBJ2-1; D unresolved. The CDR3 runs 14 residues. Per the germline V gene, CDR1 is LGHDT and CDR2 is YNNKEL (reference sequence). V gave up 1 base and J gave up 5 bases, with 9 bases separating them. The CDR3 DNA reads as TGTGCCAGCAGCCAAGTGTATACAAACAATGAGCAGTTCTTC. This codes for CASSQVYTNNEQFF.

The sample holds a few counts of this clonotype. The chain has TRBV12-3 or TRBV12-4 and TRBJ2-7; TRBD2 matches at 7 bases. The V and J ends lost 5 bases and 6 bases, in that order; junction bases with no gene match: 7. The CDR3 is 13 residues long. The chain's CDR3 is CASSTEQRGEQYF. The CDR3 DNA sequence: TGTGCCAGCAGTACGGAGCAGCGGGGCGAGCAGTACTTC.

V is TRBV15 and J is TRBJ1-1, with a tentative D call TRBD1 (6 bases). The V end lost 3 bases, the J end lost 0 bases, and 11 bases lay between the germline ends. Germline V gives CDR1 LNHNV, CDR2 YYDKDF (reference sequence). The CDR3 length is 15 residues. The DNA for the CDR3 is TGTGCCACCAGCAGGCCGGACAGATTGAACACTGAAGCTTTCTTT. Protein: CATSRPDRLNTEAFF.

This clonotype came up once. V is TRBV5-1 and J is TRBJ1-2; 12 nucleotides line up with TRBD1. V lost 3 bases and J lost 7; bases outside the gene matches: 4. This CDR3 spans 14 amino acids. Germline CDR1 is SGHRS and CDR2 is YFSETQ. DNA for the CDR3: TGCGCCAGCAGCTCGGGACAGGGGGCGCTTGGCTACACCTTC. Its translation is CASSSGQGALGYTF.

The chain employs TRBV27 and TRBJ1-1; tentatively, D is TRBD1 (5 bases). This CDR3 spans 14 amino acids. Trimming cost V 3 bases and J 4 bases, with 12 bases left between them. The V gene's germline CDR1 is MNHEY and CDR2 SMNVEV (reference sequence). CDR3 residues: CASSFQRGGTEAFF. CDR3 DNA sequence: TGTGCCAGCAGTTTTCAAAGGGGAGGCACTGAAGCTTTCTTT.

This clonotype was picked up many times. The chain couples TRBV27 to TRBJ1-2; D possibly corresponds to TRBD1 (5 bases). The germline V and J ends were trimmed by 4 bases and 3 bases, with 9 bases remaining between them. CDR1 and CDR2 (germline): MNHEY, SMNVEV (reference sequence). The CDR3 loop spans 13 amino acids. The CDR3 sequence: CASSSVRDYGYTF. The DNA of the CDR3 is TGTGCCAGCAGTTCGGTCAGGGACTATGGCTACACCTTC.

V is TRBV5-4 and J is TRBJ2-5, with unresolved D. This CDR3 has 14 residues. V lost 0 bases, J lost 1 base, and 7 bases lay in between. Germline assignment: CDR1 SGHNT and CDR2 YYREEE (reference sequence). As DNA, the CDR3 is TGTGCCAGCAGCTTGGCCTACAGCCAAGAGACCCAGTACTTC. Its translation is CASSLAYSQETQYF.

The sample holds a few counts of this clonotype. The J gene is TRBJ1-1, the V gene TRBV6-2 or TRBV6-3, with 8 bases matching TRBD1. The ends lost 8 bases at V and 4 bases at J; junction bases unmatched: 12. CDR1 MNHEY and CDR2 SVGEGT come from the germline V gene. The CDR3 consists of 15 residues. The CDR3 reads CASSKAGGRGTEAFF. The CDR3 coding sequence is TGTGCCAGCTCGAAAGCAGGGGGCCGGGGCACTGAAGCTTTCTTT.

This clonotype was picked up a small number of times. The rearrangement links TRBV5-1 to TRBJ2-7; D could derive from TRBD1 or TRBD2 (5 bases each). V lost 0 bases, J lost 2 bases, and 12 bases lay in between. The germline CDR1 and CDR2 sequences are SGHRS and YFSETQ. The CDR3 runs 15 residues. As DNA, the CDR3 is TGCGCCAGCAGCTTGGGGGGCCGGGGCCCCTACGAGCAGTACGTC. Translation gives CASSLGGRGPYEQYV.

This rearrangement joins TRBV5-1 to TRBJ1-1; D call uncertain. V dropped 4 bases and J dropped 4 bases, with 17 bases sitting between them. The germline CDR1 and CDR2 sequences are SGHRS and YFSETQ. The CDR3 length is 15 residues. The CDR3 loop reads CASSVLSGGSTEAFF. In nucleotides, the CDR3 is TGCGCCAGCAGCGTCCTCTCGGGTGGAAGCACTGAAGCTTTCTTT. The full variable domain, in which reference TRBV5-1 and TRBJ1-1 provide the parts outside the CDR3, is KAGVTQTPRYLIKTRGQQVTLSCSPISGHRSVSWYQQTPGQGLQFLFEYFSETQRNKGNFPGRFSGRQFSNSRSEMNVSTLELGDSALYLCASSVLSGGSTEAFFGQGTRLTVV.

This chain uses TRBV18 with TRBJ2-7; 9 bases agree with TRBD1. The CDR3 loop spans 15 amino acids. Germline lookup yields CDR1 KGHSH and CDR2 LQKENI. V gave up 6 bases and J gave up 3 bases; unmatched junction bases: 9. The CDR3, as DNA: TGTGCCAGCTCCCCGTCGGGACAGGGTCTCTACGAGCAGTACTTC. Translation: CASSPSGQGLYEQYF.

The gene calls are TRBV5-6 and TRBJ1-2, with 8 positions matching TRBD1. With 5 bases clipped from V and 1 base from J, the junction kept 4 bases outside the gene matches. This CDR3 has 14 amino acids. CDR1 is SGHDT, CDR2 YYEEEE, per germline. CDR3 coding DNA: TGTGCCAGCAGAGGGACAGGTTTTAACTATGGCTACACCTTC. Amino acid sequence: CASRGTGFNYGYTF.

This clonotype was seen repeatedly, ten times or more. The chain has TRBV19 and TRBJ2-1, with D possibly being TRBD2 (5 bases). Germline V lookup: CDR1 LNHDA, CDR2 SQIVND (reference sequence). Trimming pared 4 bases from V and 3 bases from J, leaving 16 bases between. This CDR3 is built from 16 residues. CDR3 sequence: CASSKRAGADYNEQFF. The CDR3 nucleotides read TGTGCCAGTAGTAAGAGGGCCGGAGCGGACTACAATGAGCAGTTCTTC.

This clonotype was observed at least ten times. This rearrangement joins TRBV7-2 to TRBJ2-1; the match to TRBD1 covers 8 bases. Germline V gene sequence: CDR1 SGHTA, CDR2 FQGNSA. V shed 5 bases, J shed 3 bases, and the junction held 6 bases outside the gene matches. The CDR3 totals 15 residues. The CDR3 loop reads CASSVGQGNYNEQFF. The CDR3 region has the DNA TGTGCCAGCAGCGTAGGACAGGGCAACTACAATGAGCAGTTCTTC.

This clonotype appeared a single time. CDR3 bases: TGTGCCAGCAGCGTAGTTCCGGGCCGCACAGATACGCAGTATTTT. This gives the protein CASSVVPGRTDTQYF. This chain connects TRBV9 to TRBJ2-3, with D uncertain. The CDR3 is 15 residues long. Germline values: CDR1 SGDLS, CDR2 YYNGEE. The V and J ends lost 0 bases and 1 base respectively, with 9 bases between them.